These 17 T cell receptor beta chains were sequenced from one sample in a study of blood T cell repertoires in COVID-19. TCRdb's table, derived via immunoSEQ multiplex PCR, lists solely in-frame clones and lacks some. The profile shows over 130,000 clones, 88% of them singletons. Material for sequencing was peripheral blood. The receptors were sampled from a human donor with COVID-19, enrolled during active disease. The donor label of this sample is uncertain.

The rearrangement joins TRBV4-1 to TRBJ1-4, with 7 bases fitting TRBD1. The CDR3 totals 18 residues. The germline V gene encodes CDR1 MGHRA and CDR2 YSYEKL. The junction had 7 bases not matched to a gene; V was cut back by 0 bases and J by 0 bases. As DNA, the CDR3 is TGCGCCAGCAGCCAAGAGCGGGGACAGAGTGCAACTAATGAAAAACTGTTTTTT. Protein: CASSQERGQSATNEKLFF.

V gene TRBV28 combines with J gene TRBJ1-1; 8 bases align to TRBD1. Trimming took 7 bases from V and 10 from J; bases not matched to a gene: 5. The CDR3 is made up of 11 amino acids. Per the germline V gene, CDR1 is MDHEN and CDR2 is SYDVKM. CDR3: CASKTGDGAFF. DNA for the CDR3: TGTGCCAGCAAGACAGGGGATGGAGCTTTCTTT.

V is TRBV6-5 and J is TRBJ1-3; 7 bases match TRBD1. V was clipped by 5 bases and J by 2 bases; unmatched bases: 3. The CDR3 runs 14 residues. Germline lookup yields CDR1 MNHEY and CDR2 SVGAGI. The CDR3 coding sequence is TGTGCCAGCAGTCTCGGGACAGCTGGAAACACCATATATTTT. Its translation is CASSLGTAGNTIYF.

CDR3 DNA sequence: TGTGCCAGCGGGGAAAGGGGTCAGCCCCAGCATTTT. Residues: CASGERGQPQHF. The chain combines TRBV28 with TRBJ1-5; D is perhaps TRBD1 (5 bases). The CDR3 contains 12 residues. Germline V gene sequence: CDR1 MDHEN, CDR2 SYDVKM. V was cut by 8 bases and J by 6 bases, with 11 bases left in between.

This clone has at least ten counts. The chain carries TRBV18 and TRBJ2-3; 10 positions agree with TRBD1. V lost 3 bases to trimming and J lost 6 bases; unmatched junction nucleotides: 3. CDR3 length: 14 residues. Looked up from germline, CDR1 is KGHSH and CDR2 is LQKENI. CDR3 nucleotide sequence: TGTGCCAGCTCACCCGGGACAGGGGAGGATACGCAGTATTTT. Protein sequence: CASSPGTGEDTQYF.

The rearrangement links TRBV19 to TRBJ2-3, with 7 bases identical to TRBD1. Per the germline V gene, CDR1 is LNHDA and CDR2 is SQIVND (reference sequence). Trimming took 5 bases from V and 2 from J; bases not matched to a gene: 7. CDR3 size: 15 residues. The CDR3 DNA follows: TGTGCCAGTAGTGCTGCAGGGGGATACACAGATACGCAGTATTTT. This encodes CASSAAGGYTDTQYF. The entire variable domain, with the rest obtained from reference TRBV19 and TRBJ2-3, is as follows: DGGITQSPKYLFRKEGQNVTLSCEQNLNHDAMYWYRQDPGQGLRLIYYSQIVNDFQKGDIAEGYSVSREKKESFPLTVTSAQKNPTAFYLCASSAAGGYTDTQYFGPGTRLTVL.

The V and J genes are TRBV10-3 and TRBJ2-7; D possibly corresponds to TRBD1 (5 bases). This CDR3 contains 14 residues. V lost 2 bases to trimming and J lost 0 bases, with 8 bases between them. Looked up from germline, CDR1 is ENHRY and CDR2 is SYGVKD. This CDR3 is CAISEPGNSYEQYF. For the CDR3, the DNA is TGTGCCATCAGTGAGCCAGGGAACTCCTACGAGCAGTACTTC.

This clone was seen just once. For the CDR3, the DNA is TGCGCCAGCAGCTTGGTCGCGGGGGCTAACGAGCAGTACTTC. It encodes CASSLVAGANEQYF. This chain uses TRBV5-1 with TRBJ2-7, with a tentative D call TRBD2 (7 bases). The CDR3 is 14 amino acids. Deletions cut 0 bases from V and 5 bases from J, with 12 bases between. The germline CDR1 and CDR2 sequences are SGHRS and YFSETQ.

The V call is TRBV5-1, the J call TRBJ2-2, with D tentatively TRBD1 (6 bases). Trimming cost V 4 bases and J 4 bases, with 8 bases left between them. This CDR3 has 13 amino acids. Germline-derived CDR1 and CDR2 are SGHRS and YFSETQ. The CDR3 DNA sequence: TGCGCCAGCAGCACAGGGACCACCGGGGAGCTGTTTTTT. Residues: CASSTGTTGELFF.

This clone was counted once. The chain links TRBV7-9 to TRBJ1-2, with TRBD1 matching over 10 bases. CDR1 and CDR2 (germline): SEHNR, FQNEAQ (reference sequence). The V gene end was trimmed by 5 bases and the J gene end by 8 bases; junction bases not matched to a gene: 11. The CDR3 sequence is 15 residues long. The chain's CDR3 is CASSPGLGQGIGYTF. The DNA for the CDR3 is TGTGCCAGCAGCCCCGGTTTGGGACAGGGGATCGGCTACACCTTC.

The chain combines TRBV2 with TRBJ1-2, with D perhaps TRBD1 (6 bases). Germline V CDR1 and CDR2: SNHLY, FYNNEI. The CDR3 extends over 14 amino acids. Trimming took 6 bases from V and 2 from J, leaving 13 bases between them. The CDR3 protein is CASRGGASNYGYTF. In DNA, the CDR3 is TGTGCCAGCAGGGGGGGGGCATCAAACTATGGCTACACCTTC.

V is TRBV9 and J is TRBJ1-3; D is unclear. The length of the CDR3 is 13 residues. V was trimmed by 6 bases and J by 4 bases, leaving 11 bases between them. Germline assignment: CDR1 SGDLS and CDR2 YYNGEE. The CDR3 protein is CASNTGGGNTIYF. The CDR3 region has the DNA TGTGCCAGCAATACGGGTGGCGGAAACACCATATATTTT.

J is TRBJ1-4 and V is TRBV7-7; TRBD1 matches 7 bases. The CDR3 is 16 residues long. The trim removed 1 base at V and 2 bases at J, leaving 4 bases unmatched. Germline CDR1 SSHAT, CDR2 FNYEAQ (reference sequence). CDR3 in amino acids: CASSLGGTATNEKLFF. The CDR3 region has the DNA TGTGCCAGCAGCTTAGGGGGGACAGCGACTAATGAAAAACTGTTTTTT.

This chain uses TRBV9 with TRBJ1-1; a possible D gene is TRBD1 (6 bases). Trimming pared 3 bases from V and 4 bases from J, leaving 16 bases between. The CDR3 has 15 residues. The germline gives CDR1 SGDLS, CDR2 YYNGEE. The CDR3 loop is CASSGEQGRSTEAFF. The CDR3 bases are TGTGCCAGCAGCGGGGAACAGGGCAGAAGCACTGAAGCTTTCTTT.

This chain links TRBV2 with TRBJ1-3, with D unclear. The germline V gene has CDR1 SNHLY and CDR2 FYNNEI. This CDR3 contains 13 residues. Trimming shortened V by 4 bases and J by 4 bases, and 8 bases separated the two germline ends. CDR3 coding DNA: TGTGCCAGCAGTGCCGGGAAAGGAAACACCATATATTTT. Translated, it gives CASSAGKGNTIYF.

The chain links TRBV9 to TRBJ1-2; 9 bases agree with TRBD1. The V gene end was trimmed by 4 bases and the J gene end by 6 bases; junction bases not matched to a gene: 13. The CDR3 has 16 amino acids. Germline assignment: CDR1 SGDLS and CDR2 YYNGEE. CDR3 in amino acids: CASSPRLGQGGDGYTF. The CDR3, as DNA: TGTGCCAGCAGCCCTCGGCTGGGACAGGGAGGGGATGGCTACACCTTC.

The chain carries TRBV3-1 (or the pseudogene TRBV3-2) and TRBJ2-1; 10 positions match TRBD1. V was clipped by 3 bases and J by 15 bases; unmatched bases: 17. The germline V gene encodes CDR1 LGHDT and CDR2 YNNKEL (reference sequence). The CDR3 contains 16 residues. The DNA for the CDR3 is TGTGCCAGCAGCCATAATTCTCCGGGACAGGGGACCTCCAGGTTCTTC. Encoded protein: CASSHNSPGQGTSRFF.